The TCR beta chain described here comes from a study of blood T cells in healthy people across ages. Study-level findings and limits: PBMCs were not sorted, which prevented a conclusive comparison of naive versus antigen-experienced cells.

Deletions cut 3 bases from V and 11 bases from J, with 14 bases between. Looked up from germline, CDR1 is MGHDK and CDR2 is SYGVNS. The CDR3 runs 13 residues. Worth noting for this clonotype: Its antigen remains unidentified.

Alongside a J-beta primer mix, a sample-barcoded 5' primer served in a second PCR lasting roughly 7 to 11 cycles. Each cDNA was tagged by a template-switch adaptor containing 12 random nucleotides. Each CDR3 protein gets one entry after TCRdb re-called the 5' RACE reads with MiXCR. The sample lists roughly 1.6 million distinct CDR3 sequences, about 35% occurring once. The source is a woman in her 30s in good health. V is TRBV25-1 and J is TRBJ2-1, with a weak D call TRBD2 (5 bases). Material: blood. The CDR3 region is CASSDSRSGQQFF. The CDR3 coding sequence is TGTGCCAGCAGTGATTCCCGGAGCGGCCAGCAGTTCTTC.